Included here is one T cell receptor (beta chain) sequence, with context. Germline V gives CDR1 SGHAT, CDR2 FQDESV (reference sequence). The length of the CDR3 is 15 residues. The ends were cut back, 1 base at V and 8 bases at J, with 18 bases in the middle. This record comes from a study of blood T cell repertoires in COVID-19. Study details: Both acute and convalescent COVID-19 samples were obtained from the United States, Italy and Spain. PBMCs, B-cell-depleted T cells, or T cells provided the cDNA or gDNA that made up the material.

Methods used by the authors: Amplification of reference gene primers was used by the study to estimate nucleated cell counts. Assay used: immunoSEQ multiplex PCR; TCRdb lists only in-frame clones, some missing. V and J calls and clone size come straight from that table; D and trimming were deduced from the DNA. Of roughly 140,000 clones in the sample, around 90% were seen once. J is TRBJ2-7 and V is TRBV11-1, with D possibly TRBD1 on 6 matching bases. The clonotype comes from a woman aged 80 or older with acute or convalescent COVID-19. Sequencing used peripheral blood. The CDR3 DNA reads as TGTGCCAGCAGCTTAGAACTCAGGGGAACGACGAAGCAGTACTTC. Amino acids: CASSLELRGTTKQYF.